This T cell receptor (beta chain) originates from a study of naive and memory T cell subsets. Amplification of ligated cDNA took four PCR rounds with SP2 and nested alpha and beta constant primers. Reverse transcription of blood and skin TCR RNA was primed at alpha and beta constant regions. TCRdb redid the calling of the UMI-ligation and nested PCR reads with MiXCR, one entry per CDR3 protein. Among 25,000 to 30,000 distinct CDR3 sequences listed, around 5.3% were seen once. TCR cDNA received a 3' ligated oligonucleotide that carried a UMI. General study findings and limits: This RNA-based method may be sensitive to activation-related transcript changes.

Per germline, CDR1 LNHDA and CDR2 SQIVND (reference sequence). CDR3 size: 15 residues. V shed 7 bases and J shed 1 base, with 14 bases lying between them. This clonotype came up many times. Its antigen is not known. Sequenced material: blood. This rearrangement joins TRBV19 to TRBJ2-1; D not certain. The sequence derives from an adult in good health. In nucleotides, the CDR3 is TGTGCCAGTACCGACATAAGTGGGTCCTACAATGAGCAGTTCTTC. This sequence encodes CASTDISGSYNEQFF.